The source of this T cell receptor (beta chain) is a study of Graves' ophthalmopathy and Graves' hyperthyroidism. This clonotype showed up many times. Scientists amplified the TCR beta CDR3 regions from RNA transcripts. First-round RT-PCR relied on HTBI primers, and a second-round multiplex PCR came next. A single record per CDR3 protein comes from TCRdb applying MiXCR to the multiplex PCR reads. The sample lists about 410,000 distinct CDR3 sequences; 15% to 20% were seen once. All donors with ophthalmopathy were recorded as having moderate-to-severe activity, CAS ≥3, NOSPECS ≥4 and a duration under 3 months. The germline V gene has CDR1 MNHEY and CDR2 SVGAGI. V lost 2 bases, J lost 0 bases, and 11 bases lay in between. This CDR3 is 16 amino acids long.

Specimen: peripheral blood. The chain uses TRBV6-5 and TRBJ1-5; D not certain. The source of this sequence is a woman under 30 with Graves' ophthalmopathy. CDR3 sequence (DNA): TGTGCCAGCAGTTACCCCTGGGTGGATAGCAATCAGCCCCAGCATTTT. This sequence encodes CASSYPWVDSNQPQHF.